Shown below are 28 T cell receptor beta chains from a single sample sequenced in a study of beta chain features in type 1 diabetes. Expressed TCRB transcripts got sequenced, as all isolated RNA was reverse transcribed. Some clones are missing from TCRdb's copy, which holds only in-frame ones; the method was immunoSEQ multiplex PCR. The data show some 300,000 clones, around 7.3% seen once. Sequencing was performed on central memory CD4+ T cells from blood. Source of these receptors: a woman between 18 and 29 years old in good health.

This clone was counted between two and nine times. The V gene is TRBV6-6, the J gene TRBJ1-5; D uncertain. The CDR3 is made up of 14 amino acids. V dropped 0 bases and J dropped 4 bases, with 7 bases sitting between them. CDR1 and CDR2 (germline): MNHNY, SVGAGI (reference sequence). The CDR3 DNA is TGTGCCAGCAGTTACTCGCCATCTAATCAGCCCCAGCATTTT. This encodes CASSYSPSNQPQHF.

The V call is TRBV27, the J call TRBJ1-1; possibly TRBD1 for D (6 bases). V was pared by 6 bases and J by 6 bases, with 14 bases between. The germline V gene encodes CDR1 MNHEY and CDR2 SMNVEV (reference sequence). This CDR3 has 13 amino acids. Here the CDR3 reads CASRRQALAEAFF. CDR3 DNA: TGTGCCAGCAGGCGACAGGCGCTGGCTGAAGCTTTCTTT.

The rearrangement uses TRBV19 and TRBJ2-6; D unclear. This CDR3 spans 13 amino acids. Trimming removed 2 bases at V and 4 bases at J, with 3 bases between. Germline V gene data show CDR1 as LNHDA and CDR2 as SQIVND (reference sequence). CDR3 nucleotides: TGTGCCAGTAGTATATTCGGGGCCAACGTCCTGACTTTC. Its translation is CASSIFGANVLTF.

This clone was recorded a few times. J is TRBJ1-2 and V is TRBV7-2, with D possibly matching TRBD1 (6 bases). Trimming stripped 7 bases from V and 5 bases from J, with 17 bases between. The CDR3 is made up of 14 amino acids. In germline, CDR1 is SGHTA, CDR2 FQGNSA. The CDR3 loop is CASTPMAGVYGYTF. The DNA of the CDR3 is TGTGCCAGCACCCCCATGGCAGGGGTATATGGCTACACCTTC.

At least ten counts were recorded for this clone. The chain joins TRBV7-2 to TRBJ2-3; possibly TRBD1 for D (5 bases). The CDR3 is 14 amino acids. V was shortened by 6 bases and J by 4 bases, with 14 bases between the two germline ends. Looked up from germline, CDR1 is SGHTA and CDR2 is FQGNSA. The chain's CDR3 is CASSLVLQADTQYF. CDR3 in DNA: TGTGCCAGCAGTCTGGTCCTACAGGCAGATACGCAGTATTTT.

This clone has just a few counts. The chain employs TRBV30 and TRBJ1-5, with D unresolved. This CDR3 region has 14 residues. CDR1 and CDR2 (germline): GTSNPN, SVGIG (reference sequence). V was shortened by 0 bases and J by 4 bases, with 10 bases between the two germline ends. In DNA, the CDR3 is TGTGCCTGGAGTGTAGCGGGTGGGAATCAGCCCCAGCATTTT. Its protein product is CAWSVAGGNQPQHF.

This clone turned up a few times. The gene calls are TRBV29-1 and TRBJ2-7; TRBD1 agrees at 7 bases. This CDR3 is built from 13 residues. J was trimmed by 5 bases and V by 1 base; bases with no gene match: 5. Germline V gene data show CDR1 as SQVTM and CDR2 as ANQGSEA. The CDR3 nucleotides read TGCAGCGTTGAAGCAAGACAGGGCCACGAGCAGTACTTC. It specifies CSVEARQGHEQYF.

This clone came up many times. The genes are TRBV27 and TRBJ2-5; TRBD2 aligns across 8 bases. Germline-derived CDR1 and CDR2 are MNHEY and SMNVEV (reference sequence). V shed 3 bases, J shed 7 bases, and the junction held 7 bases outside the gene matches. The CDR3 length is 14 residues. The CDR3 nucleotides are TGTGCCAGCAGTTTCGGCGGGGGGACGGGGACCCAGTACTTC. Translated, it gives CASSFGGGTGTQYF.

The chain combines TRBV6-1 with TRBJ2-3; no definite D call. Germline-derived CDR1 and CDR2 are MNHNS and SASEGT. The CDR3 loop spans 15 amino acids. V was shortened by 7 bases and J by 1 base, with 15 bases between the two germline ends. CDR3 residues: CASTYPVGGTDTQYF. CDR3 in DNA: TGTGCCAGCACCTACCCAGTCGGCGGCACAGATACGCAGTATTTT.

J is TRBJ2-1 and V is TRBV7-7; D unresolved. Trimming shortened V by 1 base and J by 5 bases, and 6 bases separated the two germline ends. Germline V gene lookup returns CDR1 SSHAT and CDR2 FNYEAQ (reference sequence). The CDR3 contains 13 residues. The CDR3 here is CASSLGENNEQFF. CDR3 in DNA: TGTGCCAGCAGCTTAGGTGAAAACAATGAGCAGTTCTTC.

The chain couples TRBV5-6 to TRBJ1-3; unclear D gene. The CDR3 spans 15 residues. V lost 2 bases and J lost 0, with 9 bases in between. CDR1 and CDR2 (germline): SGHDT, YYEEEE. CDR3 region: CASSFYSNSGNTIYF. CDR3 sequence (DNA): TGTGCCAGCAGCTTTTACAGCAACTCTGGAAACACCATATATTTT.

The rearrangement links TRBV7-2 to TRBJ2-7, with a possible D match to TRBD2 (6 bases). The germline gives CDR1 SGHTA, CDR2 FQGNSA. V gave up 3 bases and J gave up 0 bases, with 12 bases separating them. The CDR3 is 15 amino acids. Written as DNA, the CDR3 is TGTGCCAGCAGCTTTTTCGGAGGGGACTCCTACGAGCAGTACTTC. Translating it yields CASSFFGGDSYEQYF.

This clone showed up many times. J is TRBJ1-2 and V is TRBV6-6; 7 bases agree with TRBD1. Per the germline V gene, CDR1 is MNHNY and CDR2 is SVGAGI (reference sequence). The CDR3 loop spans 13 amino acids. J gave up 3 bases and V 2 bases, and 0 bases lay outside the gene matches. The CDR3 DNA follows: TGTGCCAGCAGTTACGACAGGGACTATGGCTACACCTTC. Translation gives CASSYDRDYGYTF.

This clone was recorded a few times. The V gene is TRBV7-9, the J gene TRBJ2-3; perhaps TRBD2 as D (5 bases). CDR3 size: 14 residues. V was clipped by 1 base and J by 4 bases, with 9 bases between them. The germline gives CDR1 SEHNR, CDR2 FQNEAQ (reference sequence). The CDR3 region is CASSLDVGADTQYF. The CDR3 bases are TGTGCCAGCAGCTTAGACGTGGGAGCAGATACGCAGTATTTT.

The V gene is TRBV7-6, the J gene TRBJ2-1; TRBD2 agrees at 15 bases. CDR3 length equals 19 residues. Germline CDR1 is SGHVS and CDR2 is FNYEAQ. J lost 3 bases, V lost 4 bases, and 10 bases had no gene match. CDR3 sequence (DNA): TGTGCCAGCAGCTCCCATCGGACTAGCGGGAGGGCCTTCTACAATGAGCAGTTCTTC. It specifies CASSSHRTSGRAFYNEQFF.

In its sample, this clone was seen many times. The V call is TRBV15, the J call TRBJ2-4; tentative D call: TRBD1 (5 bases). Trimming left V 0 bases short and J 8 bases short, with 23 bases between. The germline gives CDR1 LNHNV, CDR2 YYDKDF (reference sequence). The length of the CDR3 is 18 residues. CDR3 amino acids: CATSRDIGRGRAVDIQYF. The CDR3 coding sequence is TGTGCCACCAGCAGAGATATTGGCCGTGGCAGGGCGGTGGACATTCAGTACTTC.

This clone was detected a few times. V usage is TRBV5-8 and J usage is TRBJ2-3, with TRBD1 matching over 7 bases. The trim removed 4 bases at V and 0 bases at J, leaving 5 bases unmatched. This CDR3 has 15 residues. Germline CDR1 reads SGHTS; CDR2 reads YDEGEE. The CDR3 DNA sequence: TGTGCCAGCAGCCAAGGGACAGCTAGCACAGATACGCAGTATTTT. Protein product: CASSQGTASTDTQYF.

This clone was seen a handful of times. V and J are TRBV21-1 and TRBJ1-1; the table's D call, TRBD1, has no DNA check behind it. TRBV21-1 is described as a pseudogene. This CDR3 has 13 residues. The CDR3 nucleotides are TGTGCCGCGTCAGACAGGATGAACACTGAAGCTTTCTTT. Translated: CAASDRMNTEAFF.

The gene calls are TRBV7-6 and TRBJ2-1; D is possibly TRBD1 (5 bases). This CDR3 comprises 17 residues. Trimming pared 5 bases from V and 4 bases from J, leaving 21 bases between. CDR1 is SGHVS, CDR2 FNYEAQ, per germline. The CDR3 nucleotides are TGTGCCAGCAGCCGACGGCCATCAAGTACAGGATACAATGAGCAGTTCTTC. It yields the protein CASSRRPSSTGYNEQFF. The full variable domain, rest sourced from reference TRBV7-6 and TRBJ2-1, is GAGVSQSPRYKVTKRGQDVALRCDPISGHVSLYWYRQALGQGPEFLTYFNYEAQQDKSGLPNDRFSAERPEGSISTLTIQRTEQRDSAMYRCASSRRPSSTGYNEQFFGPGTRLTVL.

This clone was counted only a few times. The chain uses TRBV6-6 and TRBJ2-1, with TRBD2 as a possible D gene (5 bases). Per the germline V gene, CDR1 is MNHNY and CDR2 is SVGAGI (reference sequence). The CDR3 loop spans 13 amino acids. Deletions cut 2 bases from V and 6 bases from J, with 8 bases between. CDR3 residues: CASSYRAGNEQFF. The CDR3, as DNA: TGTGCCAGCAGTTACAGGGCGGGCAATGAGCAGTTCTTC.

The genes are TRBV4-1 and TRBJ1-4; D ambiguous. The CDR3 is made up of 16 amino acids. In germline, CDR1 is MGHRA, CDR2 YSYEKL. V was trimmed by 3 bases and J by 0 bases, leaving 11 bases between them. CDR3 sequence reads: CASSQRPDATNEKLFF. The CDR3 DNA follows: TGCGCCAGCAGCCAGAGACCCGATGCAACTAATGAAAAACTGTTTTTT.

V and J are TRBV7-2 and TRBJ2-3; 8 bases are shared with TRBD2. There are 16 residues in the CDR3. Germline V gene data show CDR1 as SGHTA and CDR2 as FQGNSA. Trimming removed 5 bases from V and 4 bases from J; junction bases left unmatched: 11. The CDR3 nucleotides read TGTGCCAGCAGCCAAGATCACCTCGGGGGGGCAGATACGCAGTATTTT. This translates into CASSQDHLGGADTQYF. The complete variable domain, with remaining parts taken from reference TRBV7-2 and TRBJ2-3, reads GAGVSQSPSNKVTEKGKDVELRCDPISGHTALYWYRQSLGQGLEFLIYFQGNSAPDKSGLPSDRFSAERTGGSVSTLTIQRTQQEDSAVYLCASSQDHLGGADTQYFGPGTRLTVL.

A few counts support this clone. The V gene is TRBV4-3, the J gene TRBJ2-7; no firm D call. CDR3 length: 13 residues. V lost 4 bases, J lost 3 bases, and 10 bases lay in between. Germline CDR1 LGHNA, CDR2 YSLEER. The CDR3 loop reads CASSRSILYEQYF. In nucleotides, the CDR3 is TGCGCCAGCAGCCGCTCTATTCTCTACGAGCAGTACTTC.

This sequence joins TRBV6-6 and TRBJ1-5, with no clear D. V lost 6 bases and J 11 bases, leaving 17 bases between the germline ends. This CDR3 region has 13 residues. Germline CDR1 reads MNHNY; CDR2 reads SVGAGI (reference sequence). The CDR3 reads CASSSSSQTSQHF. The CDR3 region has the DNA TGTGCCAGCAGCTCATCCTCGCAGACTTCCCAGCATTTT.

The rearrangement joins TRBV2 to TRBJ1-1, with 10 nucleotides matching TRBD1. CDR1 is SNHLY and CDR2 is FYNNEI in the germline V gene. Trimming took 6 bases from V and 7 from J; bases not matched to a gene: 5. The CDR3 consists of 13 residues. CDR3 loop: CASSGDRGIEAFF. CDR3 nucleotides: TGTGCCAGCAGCGGGGACAGGGGAATTGAAGCTTTCTTT.

There are many counts of this clone. The chain recombines TRBV28 with TRBJ2-7; D remains unclear. The CDR3 consists of 12 residues. The ends were cut back, 5 bases at V and 6 bases at J, with 11 bases in the middle. CDR1 is MDHEN, CDR2 SYDVKM, per germline. The CDR3 region is CASSRPRGEQYF. CDR3 DNA sequence: TGTGCCAGCAGTCGCCCCCGTGGCGAGCAGTACTTC.

This chain connects TRBV7-9 to TRBJ1-2; TRBD1 aligns across 8 bases. Losses at the gene ends were 5 bases for V and 1 base for J; bases not matched to a gene: 3. The CDR3 is made up of 14 amino acids. Germline CDR1 is SEHNR and CDR2 is FQNEAQ (reference sequence). The CDR3 DNA is TGTGCCAGCAGCCCAGGGGGCAATAACTATGGCTACACCTTC. Translating gives CASSPGGNNYGYTF. Full variable domain (outside the CDR3, taken from reference TRBV7-9 and TRBJ1-2): DTGVSQNPRHKITKRGQNVTFRCDPISEHNRLYWYRQTLGQGPEFLTYFQNEAQLEKSRLLSDRFSAERPKGSFSTLEIQRTEQGDSAMYLCASSPGGNNYGYTFGSGTRLTVV.

This chain uses TRBV2 with TRBJ1-1, with D uncertain. The ends were cut back, 5 bases at V and 5 bases at J, with 15 bases in the middle. CDR1 is SNHLY, CDR2 FYNNEI, per germline. The CDR3 runs to 14 residues. The CDR3 coding sequence is TGTGCCAGCAGTCCCCGCACCAGTGGGACTGAAGCTTTCTTT. Translation: CASSPRTSGTEAFF.